These 5 T cell receptor beta chains were sequenced from one sample in a study of T cell responses to AZD1222 COVID-19 vaccine. The protocol was immunoSEQ multiplex PCR, while the TCRdb copy is restricted to in-frame clones and leaves out a portion. The sample includes roughly 150,000 clones, around 89% of them seen just once. This sample comprised peripheral blood, obtained on day 0 of AZD1222 vaccination. These receptors were taken from an adult in good health.

This clone has just a few counts. The CDR3 spells CAWSLTTEQYF. The CDR3 DNA reads TGTGCCTGGAGTCTTACCACCGAGCAGTACTTC. The chain has TRBV30 and TRBJ2-7; D not resolved. V gave up 2 bases and J gave up 6 bases, with 8 bases separating them. Germline V gives CDR1 GTSNPN, CDR2 SVGIG (reference sequence). The CDR3 extends over 11 amino acids.

In this sample, this clone turned up once. The gene calls are TRBV3-1 (or the pseudogene TRBV3-2) and TRBJ1-6, with 9 bases matching TRBD1. The CDR3 runs 14 residues. The V gene's germline CDR1 is LGHDT and CDR2 YNNKEL (reference sequence). V shed 2 bases, J shed 10 bases, and the junction held 3 bases outside the gene matches. The CDR3 loop is CASSQTGGESPLHF. The CDR3 DNA reads TGTGCCAGCAGCCAAACAGGGGGCGAGTCACCCCTCCACTTT.

The V call is TRBV9, the J call TRBJ2-5, with 7 bases matching TRBD1. V was pared by 2 bases and J by 1 base, with 8 bases of the junction left unmatched. The germline gives CDR1 SGDLS, CDR2 YYNGEE. This CDR3 has 16 amino acids. The CDR3 region is CASSVFGTVPQETQYF. DNA for the CDR3: TGTGCCAGCAGCGTCTTCGGGACAGTGCCCCAAGAGACCCAGTACTTC.

Remarks on this clone: Other DNA sequences within the sample encode an identical CDR3. Written as DNA, the CDR3 is TGCAGCGTTTTGGTTGGAAACACCATATATTTT. This codes for CSVLVGNTIYF. The rearrangement uses TRBV29-1 and TRBJ1-3; unclear D gene. Looked up from germline, CDR1 is SQVTM and CDR2 is ANQGSEA. Trimming took off 5 bases at V and 3 bases at J, with 5 bases between the two ends. The CDR3 totals 11 residues.

This sequence joins TRBV7-2 and TRBJ1-5; perhaps TRBD1 as D (5 bases). The CDR3 is 14 residues long. CDR1 SGHTA and CDR2 FQGNSA come from the germline V gene. The V gene lost 4 bases and the J gene lost 1 base, with 8 bases spanning the gap. The CDR3 reads CASSSGGSNQPQHF. As DNA, the CDR3 is TGTGCCAGCAGCTCCGGGGGAAGCAATCAGCCCCAGCATTTT.